The rows below give T cell receptor beta chains drawn from one sample of a study of early T cells in non-severe SARS-CoV-2 infection. Via MiXCR, TCRdb re-called the 5' RACE reads, giving one row per CDR3 protein. This table holds tens of thousands of distinct CDR3 sequences, 11% found once. Sequencing used whole blood. The receptor source for this set is an adult who was a healthcare worker with PCR-confirmed SARS-CoV-2 infection or an uninfected control (not recorded which). Each CDR3 is given with its conserved first and last residue. Each record gives: clone size, V gene, D gene, J gene, CDR3 length, CDR3 DNA, CDR3 protein. The D gene is left open where the match is weak. A row's size may be missing; if present it is once, few, many or a size class.

>-|TRBV7-7|TRBD1|TRBJ2-5|15
TGTGCCAGCAGATCCCGGGACAGGGCTTCGGAGACCCAGTACTTC
CASRSRDRASETQYF
>many|TRBV6-1|TRBD1|TRBJ2-4|14
TGTGCCAGCAGTCTCGGGACAGGGGGCAACATTCAGTACTTC
CASSLGTGGNIQYF
>few|TRBV2|-|TRBJ2-7|14
TGTGCCAGCAGTGGTGGTTCGGAGGGGTACGAGCAGTACTTC
CASSGGSEGYEQYF
>-|TRBV11-2|-|TRBJ2-6|19
TGTGCCAGCAGCCAACCCCCGAGGGGCCTTCTCACTGGGGCCAACGTCCTGACTTTC
CASSQPPRGLLTGANVLTF
>many|TRBV11-2|-|TRBJ2-3|15
TGTGCCAGCAGCTCTTGGAAAGGAAGCACAGATACGCAGTATTTT
CASSSWKGSTDTQYF
>many|TRBV14|TRBD2|TRBJ2-3|15
TGTGCCAGCAGCCGGCTGGGGGGGGGCACAGATACGCAGTATTTT
CASSRLGGGTDTQYF
>few|TRBV10-2|TRBD1|TRBJ2-1|11
TGCGCCAGCACCAGGGACAGGGTGAAGTTCTTC
CASTRDRVKFF
>-|TRBV20-1|-|TRBJ2-2|14
TGCAGTGCAGGGGCGGGGAGCTACACCGGGGAGCTGTTTTTT
CSAGAGSYTGELFF
>many|TRBV11-2|-|TRBJ1-5|13
TGTGCCAGCAGCTTAGATTTGAATCAGCCCCAGCATTTT
CASSLDLNQPQHF
>many|TRBV7-2|TRBD2|TRBJ2-3|17
TGTGCCAGCAGCTCCACAATGACTAGCGGGGGGGCAGATACGCAGTATTTT
CASSSTMTSGGADTQYF
>-|TRBV15|TRBD2|TRBJ2-3|16
TGTGCCACCAGCACCTGGACTAGCGGCTTCACAGATACGCAGTATTTT
CATSTWTSGFTDTQYF
>few|TRBV5-1|-|TRBJ2-2|15
TGCGCCAGCAGTTCTAGCCGTCAGAACACCGGGGAGCTGTTTTTT
CASSSSRQNTGELFF
>-|TRBV28|TRBD2|TRBJ2-3|15
TGTGCCAGCAGTTTACGGCGGGGGGTAACAGATACGCAGTATTTT
CASSLRRGVTDTQYF
>few|TRBV5-1|TRBD2|TRBJ2-1|15
TGCGCCAGCAGCCTACTAGCGGGGGCAAACGGTGAGCAGTTCTTC
CASSLLAGANGEQFF